This TCR beta chain was identified during a study of cytomegalovirus exposure and HLA in healthy donors. Study-level results: The study designated about 160 TCR beta chains cytomegalovirus-associated. In a later analysis, common viral pathogens appeared linked to several of the most significant clusters. Judged likely to be a sequencing artifact was a cluster of highly shared sequence variants. The authors assumed roughly uniform sequencing depth across donors for presence/absence analyses.

Primers included in the PCR were 60 Vbeta and 13 Jbeta primers. Profiling relied on immunoSEQ multiplex PCR, and the TCRdb table lists in-frame clones only, not all of them. Of over 150,000 clones listed, around 80% were seen once; the top ten hold roughly 4.2%. About this clone: Its cognate antigen is unknown.

V was clipped by 7 bases and J by 0 bases, with 7 bases between them. This CDR3 is 13 amino acids long. Germline V gives CDR1 ENHRY, CDR2 SYGVKD. This rearrangement joins TRBV10-3 to TRBJ1-5; D is undetermined. Sequencing was carried out using PBMCs. This clonotype was obtained from a woman in her forties in good health and CMV-seronegative. Here the CDR3 DNA reads TGTGCCATCACTCCTAATAGCAATCAGCCCCAGCATTTT. This translates into CAITPNSNQPQHF.